This T cell receptor (beta chain) stems from a study of control samples from healthy donors and cancer patients. Losses at the gene ends were 5 bases for V and 4 bases for J; bases not matched to a gene: 10. Germline loops: CDR1 SEHNR, CDR2 FQNEAQ (reference sequence). The CDR3 is made up of 16 amino acids. Profiling relied on immunoSEQ multiplex PCR, and the TCRdb table lists in-frame clones only, not all of them. The sample lists some 120,000 clones, around 93% occurring once. This sequence originates from a man aged 18-30 years in good health. This chain uses TRBV7-9 with TRBJ2-2; 7 nucleotides align to TRBD1. Sequenced sample: blood. This CDR3 is CASSPGTARSTGELFF. The CDR3 DNA reads as TGTGCCAGCAGCCCAGGGACAGCCCGAAGCACCGGGGAGCTGTTTTTT. The variable domain in full, completed from reference TRBV7-9 and TRBJ2-2, reads DTGVSQNPRHKITKRGQNVTFRCDPISEHNRLYWYRQTLGQGPEFLTYFQNEAQLEKSRLLSDRFSAERPKGSFSTLEIQRTEQGDSAMYLCASSPGTARSTGELFFGEGSRLTVL.